Shown below are 14 T cell receptor beta chains from a single sample sequenced in a study of spatial heterogeneity in lung cancer. Time point defined: sample taken at primary tumor resection. TCRdb re-derived calls from the 5' RACE reads in MiXCR, one entry per CDR3 protein. The sample yields about 61,000 distinct CDR3 sequences, around 6% seen once. The sequenced sample was PBMCs, obtained at surgery. The receptors were sampled from a female donor with early-stage non-small cell lung cancer.

This clonotype has at least ten counts. The V and J genes are TRBV7-2 and TRBJ2-6, with 9 nucleotides matching TRBD1. The V gene's germline CDR1 is SGHTA and CDR2 FQGNSA. The J segment lost 1 base and the V segment lost 1 base, leaving 2 bases of the junction unmatched. The CDR3 consists of 17 residues. CDR3 coding DNA: TGTGCCAGCAGCTTAGGGACAGGGGCTTCTGGGGCCAACGTCCTGACTTTC. It translates to CASSLGTGASGANVLTF. Variable domain in full (rest from reference TRBV7-2 and TRBJ2-6): GAGVSQSPSNKVTEKGKDVELRCDPISGHTALYWYRQSLGQGLEFLIYFQGNSAPDKSGLPSDRFSAERTGGSVSTLTIQRTQQEDSAVYLCASSLGTGASGANVLTFGAGSRLTVL.

There are many counts of this clonotype. This sequence joins TRBV3-1 and TRBJ1-1; D unresolved. The CDR3 runs to 12 residues. V lost 1 base and J 11 bases, leaving 11 bases between the germline ends. Germline V gene sequence: CDR1 LGHDT, CDR2 YNNKEL (reference sequence). CDR3 in amino acids: CASSQGKIAAFF. The CDR3 nucleotides are TGTGCCAGCAGCCAAGGGAAGATCGCGGCTTTCTTT.

This rearrangement joins TRBV7-9 to TRBJ1-2; the D gene is possibly TRBD1 (6 bases). The CDR3 runs to 16 residues. In germline, CDR1 is SEHNR, CDR2 FQNEAQ (reference sequence). Trimming shortened V by 0 bases and J by 6 bases, and 17 bases separated the two germline ends. DNA of the CDR3: TGTGCCAGCAGCTTAGCGCAGACAGGCCCAAGGAATGGCTACACCTTC. Translated: CASSLAQTGPRNGYTF.

This clonotype was seen at least ten times. The gene calls are TRBV6-1 and TRBJ1-4; tentatively, D is TRBD1 (5 bases). V dropped 1 base and J dropped 8 bases, with 23 bases sitting between them. The germline V gene has CDR1 MNHNS and CDR2 SASEGT. This CDR3 is built from 18 residues. The CDR3 region has the DNA TGTGCCAGCAGTGAAGGTGGATTCGGGACCCCCTTTATAGAAAAACTGTTTTTT. Residues: CASSEGGFGTPFIEKLFF.

This clonotype was seen only a few times. In nucleotides, the CDR3 is TGTGCCAGCAGTTCCCAAAAAAGACAGGGGGCGGTCCATGAGACCCAGTACTTC. This translates into CASSSQKRQGAVHETQYF. The chain carries TRBV28 and TRBJ2-5; TRBD1 matches at 10 bases. CDR1 and CDR2 (germline): MDHEN, SYDVKM. The ends lost 4 bases at V and 5 bases at J; junction bases unmatched: 16. CDR3 length: 18 residues.

This clonotype was picked up a small number of times. The V call is TRBV6-1, the J call TRBJ2-7, with 7 bases lining up with TRBD2. Germline V gene data show CDR1 as MNHNS and CDR2 as SASEGT. Unmatched junction bases numbered 9, after V lost 7 bases and J lost 6 bases. CDR3 size: 13 residues. CDR3 in DNA: TGTGCCAGCACCCCCCTGCGGGGGTCCGAGCAGTACTTC. Translated: CASTPLRGSEQYF.

As to this clonotype: A much larger clone lies a single base off, so this may be a read error. The chain has TRBV29-1 and TRBJ2-7; the D gene is possibly TRBD2 (5 bases). The J call could be wrong; TRBJ2-1 is a better fit for the DNA end. Germline CDR1 reads SQVTM; CDR2 reads ANQGSEA. The CDR3 contains 11 residues. CDR3 nucleotides: TGCAGCGTTGAGGCGGGTTACGAGCAGTTCTTC. As protein: CSVEAGYEQFF.

This clonotype was counted a few times. The chain links TRBV20-1 to TRBJ1-4; 7 bases map to TRBD1. The CDR3 covers 14 residues. The J segment lost 5 bases and the V segment lost 4 bases, leaving 7 bases of the junction unmatched. Germline V gene sequence: CDR1 DFQATT, CDR2 SNEGSKA (reference sequence). The CDR3 sequence: CSATTGAGNEKLFF. As DNA, the CDR3 is TGCAGTGCTACTACAGGGGCCGGGAATGAAAAACTGTTTTTT.

This clonotype was seen repeatedly, ten times or more. The rearrangement uses TRBV10-3 and TRBJ1-5; D is unresolved. V lost 4 bases to trimming and J lost 5 bases, with 9 bases between them. Germline lookup yields CDR1 ENHRY and CDR2 SYGVKD. The CDR3 runs to 13 residues. The CDR3 nucleotides are TGTGCCATCAGTGCCTACAGCGATCAGCCCCAGCATTTT. Amino acids: CAISAYSDQPQHF.

The CDR3 region has the DNA TGTGCCAGCAGCTCCTACCGGAACAGGGAAACAGATACGCAGTATTTT. This codes for CASSSYRNRETDTQYF. The genes are TRBV11-1 and TRBJ2-3, with D perhaps matching TRBD1 (6 bases). Trimming took 4 bases from V and 3 from J, leaving 17 bases between them. The CDR3 is made up of 16 amino acids. Germline CDR1 is SGHAT and CDR2 is FQDESV (reference sequence).

In this sample, this clonotype turned up many times. J is TRBJ2-2 and V is TRBV6-1, with 9 bases matching TRBD1. Germline-derived CDR1 and CDR2 are MNHNS and SASEGT. The CDR3 has 14 residues. V trimming: 10 bases; J trimming: 6 bases; junction bases outside the gene matches: 9. The CDR3 coding sequence is TGTGCCACCCGGGACAGGGTAAATTCCGGGGAGCTGTTTTTT. Amino acids: CATRDRVNSGELFF.

This clonotype has a handful of counts. The chain is built from TRBV12-3 or TRBV12-4 and TRBJ2-1; a possible D gene is TRBD2 (6 bases). The CDR3 spans 12 residues. With 7 bases removed from V and 6 bases from J, the gap between germline ends came to 10 bases. The DNA for the CDR3 is TGTGCCAGCAAGGGGCGGGGCAATGAGCAGTTCTTC. Translating it yields CASKGRGNEQFF.

This clonotype was seen many times. J is TRBJ2-3 and V is TRBV7-9; no clear D gene. This CDR3 contains 14 residues. Germline V CDR1 and CDR2: SEHNR, FQNEAQ (reference sequence). With 4 bases removed from V and 2 bases from J, the gap between germline ends came to 10 bases. The CDR3 protein is CASSWLQPTDTQYF. The DNA for the CDR3 is TGTGCCAGCAGCTGGCTACAACCCACAGATACGCAGTATTTT.

The V gene is TRBV19, the J gene TRBJ1-1; D may be TRBD1 (5 bases). The V end was cut by 1 base, the J end by 4 bases, with 13 bases between. CDR1 is LNHDA and CDR2 is SQIVND in the germline V gene (reference sequence). The CDR3 has 15 residues. In DNA, the CDR3 is TGTGCCAGTAGTATAGGCAGGGCGGCGGGCACTGAAGCTTTCTTT. It specifies CASSIGRAAGTEAFF.